The next 23 T cell receptor beta chains were all read from a single sample in a study of shared clonotypes between healthy human individuals. Naive CD8 cells lacked CD45RO, underwent positive selection for CCR7 and left out terminally differentiated effector memory CD45RA+ cells. Sequencing used immunoSEQ multiplex PCR; TCRdb keeps in-frame clones, though not all of them. The data show just over 2,000,000 clones, about 95% seen once. Sequencing used naive CD8+ T cells sorted from blood. These receptors originate from a man younger than 30 in good health.

The rearrangement joins TRBV13 to TRBJ2-1, with D maybe TRBD2 (6 bases). Germline CDR1 is PRHDT and CDR2 is FYEKMQ (reference sequence). The CDR3 extends over 13 amino acids. Trimming removed 5 bases at V and 10 bases at J, with 15 bases between. CDR3 residues: CASSLGGGGEQFF. The CDR3 DNA reads TGTGCCAGCAGCCTTGGAGGTGGGGGGGAGCAGTTCTTC.

This sequence joins TRBV6-7 and TRBJ2-3; possibly TRBD1 for D (6 bases). TRBV6-7 belongs to the ORF category, with a function that is uncertain. V shed 5 bases and J shed 1 base, with 13 bases lying between them. This CDR3 has 15 amino acids. The CDR3 DNA is TGTGCCAGCAGTGAACACAGGGACCGCACAGATACGCAGTATTTT. It specifies CASSEHRDRTDTQYF.

The CDR3 DNA reads TGTGCCAGTAACCTGGGAGGGAGCTCCTACGAGCAGTACTTC. It is translated as CASNLGGSSYEQYF. This chain joins TRBV19 and TRBJ2-7; 7 bases are shared with TRBD2. The CDR3 has 14 amino acids. V trimming: 7 bases; J trimming: 0 bases; junction bases outside the gene matches: 6. Germline V gene data show CDR1 as LNHDA and CDR2 as SQIVND (reference sequence).

This clone has a single count. The V gene is TRBV7-9, the J gene TRBJ2-1; D is perhaps TRBD1 (6 bases). Germline CDR1 and CDR2: SEHNR and FQNEAQ (reference sequence). The CDR3 contains 15 residues. The ends were cut back, 8 bases at V and 1 base at J, with 15 bases in the middle. The DNA for the CDR3 is TGTGCCAGCCTCATAGGGGGTCCGTCCTACAATGAGCAGTTCTTC. It is translated as CASLIGGPSYNEQFF.

This clone appeared a single time. The chain employs TRBV4-1 and TRBJ1-1; no reliable D call. Trimming removed 4 bases from V and 5 bases from J, with 14 bases in between. Germline lookup yields CDR1 MGHRA and CDR2 YSYEKL. CDR3 length equals 14 residues. The CDR3 DNA follows: TGCGCCAGCAGCCCTTCCGGGCTGTGGACTGAAGCTTTCTTT. Translating gives CASSPSGLWTEAFF.

This clone came up once. V and J are TRBV6-4 and TRBJ2-7; 10 bases map to TRBD2. This CDR3 comprises 15 residues. Looked up from germline, CDR1 is MRHNA and CDR2 is SNTAGT. The V gene end was trimmed by 5 bases and the J gene end by 5 bases; junction bases not matched to a gene: 9. Here the CDR3 reads CASSFELAGAHEQYF. In DNA form, the CDR3 reads TGTGCCAGCAGTTTTGAGCTAGCGGGAGCCCACGAGCAGTACTTC.

The chain joins TRBV6-1 to TRBJ1-4; D is uncertain. Germline CDR1 reads MNHNS; CDR2 reads SASEGT. The CDR3 runs 15 residues. Trimming pared 2 bases from V and 0 bases from J, leaving 7 bases between. CDR3 DNA: TGTGCCAGCAGTGAACGCAGTGCAACTAATGAAAAACTGTTTTTT. Its protein product is CASSERSATNEKLFF.

V is TRBV16 and J is TRBJ1-1; D is uncertain. Between the trimmed V and J ends, which lost 3 bases and 3 bases, there was a span of 11 bases. The germline V gene encodes CDR1 KGHSY and CDR2 FQNENV. This CDR3 region has 14 residues. As DNA, the CDR3 is TGTGCCAGCAGCCAGGTGTCGTGGGACACTGAAGCTTTCTTT. Its protein is CASSQVSWDTEAFF.

The rearrangement joins TRBV28 to TRBJ2-5, with 7 bases aligning to TRBD2. The CDR3 runs 16 residues. Germline V gives CDR1 MDHEN, CDR2 SYDVKM. Trimming at V came to 3 bases and at J to 2 bases, leaving 9 bases not matched to a gene. The CDR3 bases are TGTGCCAGCAGTTTGAGTATTGGGGGGGTTCAAGAGACCCAGTACTTC. Its protein is CASSLSIGGVQETQYF.

The sample holds one count of this clone. This sequence joins TRBV6-1 and TRBJ1-5, with 7 bases lining up with TRBD1. This CDR3 region has 15 residues. In germline, CDR1 is MNHNS, CDR2 SASEGT. V gave up 7 bases and J gave up 5 bases; unmatched junction bases: 11. The DNA for the CDR3 is TGTGCCAGCAACCCGACAGGGAGAGAGGATCAGCCCCAGCATTTT. Its protein is CASNPTGREDQPQHF.

This chain uses TRBV5-6 with TRBJ2-7; 10 nucleotides match TRBD1. This CDR3 has 13 amino acids. Trimming at V came to 3 bases and at J to 5 bases, leaving 2 bases not matched to a gene. Germline CDR1 reads SGHDT; CDR2 reads YYEEEE. CDR3 loop: CASSYGTGDEQYF. DNA of the CDR3: TGTGCCAGCAGCTACGGGACAGGGGACGAGCAGTACTTC.

The chain is built from TRBV6-6 and TRBJ1-2; TRBD1 is a possible D gene (5 bases). Trimming shortened V by 6 bases and J by 7 bases, and 21 bases separated the two germline ends. The CDR3 extends over 15 amino acids. Per germline, CDR1 MNHNY and CDR2 SVGAGI (reference sequence). This chain's CDR3 is CASSPPLGLEGGYTF. The DNA for the CDR3 is TGTGCCAGCAGCCCTCCGTTGGGACTGGAGGGTGGCTACACCTTC.

V and J are TRBV4-1 and TRBJ2-5; D may be TRBD2 (6 bases). This CDR3 is 16 amino acids long. CDR1 is MGHRA, CDR2 YSYEKL, per germline. The V end was cut by 4 bases, the J end by 1 base, with 16 bases between. CDR3 in DNA: TGCGCCAGCAGCCTCCAGGAACGGCGGGGCCAAGAGACCCAGTACTTC. Its protein is CASSLQERRGQETQYF.

V is TRBV9 and J is TRBJ2-2, with TRBD1 matching 7 bases. The CDR3 consists of 17 residues. V was clipped by 3 bases and J by 4 bases; unmatched bases: 12. Germline CDR1 is SGDLS and CDR2 is YYNGEE. CDR3 amino acids: CASSAGITGDPTGELFF. The CDR3, as DNA: TGTGCCAGCAGCGCCGGAATCACAGGGGACCCCACCGGGGAGCTGTTTTTT.

This rearrangement joins TRBV7-9 to TRBJ1-2; possible D gene TRBD1, 6 bases. V dropped 1 base and J dropped 7 bases, with 13 bases sitting between them. CDR1 is SEHNR and CDR2 is FQNEAQ in the germline V gene (reference sequence). This CDR3 contains 14 residues. In DNA form, the CDR3 reads TGTGCCAGCAGCTTAGGACAGGAGTCTGGTGGCTACACCTTC. Its translation is CASSLGQESGGYTF.

V usage is TRBV11-3 and J usage is TRBJ2-1, with a tentative D call TRBD1 (5 bases). The germline V gene encodes CDR1 SGHNT and CDR2 YENEEA. The CDR3 sequence is 15 residues long. V gave up 3 bases and J gave up 3 bases, with 12 bases separating them. CDR3 residues: CASSLGQGNYNEQFF. The CDR3 nucleotides are TGTGCCAGCAGCTTGGGCCAGGGAAACTACAATGAGCAGTTCTTC.

This chain links TRBV2 with TRBJ1-1, with D perhaps TRBD1 (6 bases). Looked up from germline, CDR1 is SNHLY and CDR2 is FYNNEI. Trimming shortened V by 11 bases and J by 4 bases, and 17 bases separated the two germline ends. The CDR3 covers 13 residues. CDR3 nucleotide sequence: TGTGCCTCGGGAGGGGGGATTGGCACTGAAGCTTTCTTT. Translation gives CASGGGIGTEAFF.

This chain joins TRBV28 and TRBJ2-7, with D tentatively TRBD2 (6 bases). Per the germline V gene, CDR1 is MDHEN and CDR2 is SYDVKM. Deletions cut 3 bases from V and 0 bases from J, with 15 bases between. CDR3 length: 16 amino acids. CDR3 nucleotide sequence: TGTGCCAGCAGTTTCCCCCGCGGCGGGAACTCCTACGAGCAGTACTTC. Protein sequence: CASSFPRGGNSYEQYF.

This sequence joins TRBV4-1 and TRBJ2-7, with D tentatively TRBD1 (5 bases). CDR1 MGHRA and CDR2 YSYEKL come from the germline V gene. V lost 1 base, J lost 5 bases, and 12 bases lay in between. The CDR3 sequence is 14 residues long. This CDR3 is CASSQGVRVDEQYF. The CDR3 DNA is TGCGCCAGCAGCCAAGGAGTCAGGGTGGACGAGCAGTACTTC.

The chain uses TRBV27 and TRBJ2-3; TRBD2 agrees at 7 bases. J was trimmed by 5 bases and V by 3 bases; bases with no gene match: 2. CDR1 is MNHEY and CDR2 is SMNVEV in the germline V gene (reference sequence). This CDR3 spans 13 amino acids. CDR3 coding DNA: TGTGCCAGCAGTTTTACTAGCGTAGATACGCAGTATTTT. It specifies CASSFTSVDTQYF.

This rearrangement joins TRBV15 to TRBJ2-1; TRBD2 agrees at 10 bases. CDR3 size: 16 residues. V lost 1 base, J lost 4 bases, and 4 bases stayed unmatched. Looked up from germline, CDR1 is LNHNV and CDR2 is YYDKDF (reference sequence). In DNA, the CDR3 is TGTGCCACCAGCAGAGTTGGGACTAGCGTATACAATGAGCAGTTCTTC. Translation: CATSRVGTSVYNEQFF. The full variable domain, rest sourced from reference TRBV15 and TRBJ2-1, is DAMVIQNPRYQVTQFGKPVTLSCSQTLNHNVMYWYQQKSSQAPKLLFHYYDKDFNNEADTPDNFQSRRPNTSFCFLDIRSPGLGDTAMYLCATSRVGTSVYNEQFFGPGTRLTVL.

A single count supports this clone. This chain uses TRBV21-1 with TRBJ1-2; the table's D gene call, TRBD1, was not cross checked with the DNA. TRBV21-1 is a pseudogene segment. The CDR3 extends over 14 amino acids. CDR3: CASTGRVLSDGYTF. CDR3 coding DNA: TGTGCCAGCACTGGCAGGGTGTTAAGCGATGGCTACACCTTC.

This clone has a single count. This chain links TRBV6-5 with TRBJ2-7, with TRBD1 matching 8 bases. Germline V gene data show CDR1 as MNHEY and CDR2 as SVGAGI. V was pared by 8 bases and J by 6 bases, with 12 bases of the junction left unmatched. This CDR3 has 14 amino acids. As DNA, the CDR3 is TGTGCCAGCGACACCCAGGCAGGGGGCGGCGAGCAGTACTTC. It translates to CASDTQAGGGEQYF.